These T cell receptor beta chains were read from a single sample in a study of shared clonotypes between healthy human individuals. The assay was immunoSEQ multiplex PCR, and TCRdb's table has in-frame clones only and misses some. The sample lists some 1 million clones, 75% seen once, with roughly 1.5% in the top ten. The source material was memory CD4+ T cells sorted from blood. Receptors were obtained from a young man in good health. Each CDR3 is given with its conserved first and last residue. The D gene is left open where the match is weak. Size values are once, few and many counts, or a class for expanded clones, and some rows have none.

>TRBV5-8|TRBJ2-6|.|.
TGTGCCAGCAGCTTGGCCTCTGGGGCCAACGTCCTGACTTTC
CASSLASGANVLTF
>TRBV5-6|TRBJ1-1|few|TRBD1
TGTGCCAGCAGCCGGGACAGGGTAAACACTGAAGCTTTCTTT
CASSRDRVNTEAFF
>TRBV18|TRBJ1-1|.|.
TGTGCCAGCTCGAGCTGGGAGGAAGCTTTCTTT
CASSSWEEAFF
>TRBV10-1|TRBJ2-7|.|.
TGCGCCAGCAGTACCGGGACACCCCTCGGCGAGCAGTACTTC
CASSTGTPLGEQYF
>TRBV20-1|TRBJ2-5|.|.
TGCAGTGCTAGTTTAGAGACCCAGTACTTC
CSASLETQYF
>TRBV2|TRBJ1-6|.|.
TGTGCCAGCACTGTGGGGCGGGAATCACCCCTCCACTTT
CASTVGRESPLHF
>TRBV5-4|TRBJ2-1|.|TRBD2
TGTGCCAGCAGCTTAACTAGCGGGAGCTACAATGAGCAGTTCTTC
CASSLTSGSYNEQFF
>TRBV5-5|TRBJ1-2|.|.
TGTGCCAGCAGCTTTTTTACAGGACAGTCCTATGGCTACACCTTC
CASSFFTGQSYGYTF
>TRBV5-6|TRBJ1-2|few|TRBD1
TGTGCCAGCAGCTTTTACAGGGGTGGTGGCTACACCTTC
CASSFYRGGGYTF
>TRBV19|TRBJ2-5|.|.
TGTGCCAGTAGTGGATTAGCGGTCCAAGAGACCCAGTACTTC
CASSGLAVQETQYF
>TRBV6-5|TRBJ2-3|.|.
TGTGCCAGCAGACGTGACGGACCAAGCACAGATACGCAGTATTTT
CASRRDGPSTDTQYF
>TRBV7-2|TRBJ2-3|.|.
TGTGCCAGCAGCTTAGCGCAGGGTAGCCTCTCAAAGTATTTT
CASSLAQGSLSKYF
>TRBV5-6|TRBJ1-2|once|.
TGTGCCAGCAGCTTTGCGGGGTATGGCTACACCTTC
CASSFAGYGYTF
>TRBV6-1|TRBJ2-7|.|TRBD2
TGTGCCAGCAGTGAAGTCTTAACTAGCGGGAGGTCGAGCTCCTACGAGCAGTACTTC
CASSEVLTSGRSSSYEQYF
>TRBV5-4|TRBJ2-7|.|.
TGTGCCAGCAGCTTAGGAGGACGGAGGGGGCAGTACGAGCAGTACTTC
CASSLGGRRGQYEQYF
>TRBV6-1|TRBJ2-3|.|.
TGTGCCAGCAGCGACCCTATTACTATTCAGGATACGCAGTATTTT
CASSDPITIQDTQYF
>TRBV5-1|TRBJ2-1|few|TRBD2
TGCGCCAGCAGCGCCGGGGGGTATGAGCAGTTCTTC
CASSAGGYEQFF
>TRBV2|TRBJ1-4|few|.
TGTGCCAGCAGTGAAAGGGGCTCAAACCGAGGGGAACTGTTTTTT
CASSERGSNRGELFF
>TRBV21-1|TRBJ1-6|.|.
TGTGCCAGCGGACCCCGAGACAGGGTATTCTATAATTCACCCCTCCACTTT
CASGPRDRVFYNSPLHF
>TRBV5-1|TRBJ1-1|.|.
TGCGCCAGCAGCCCGACGGCGAACACTGAAGCTTTCTTT
CASSPTANTEAFF
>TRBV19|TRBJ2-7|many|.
TGTGCCAGTAGTGCGACAACTAGCACCACCCAAGTCTACGAGCAGTACTTC
CASSATTSTTQVYEQYF
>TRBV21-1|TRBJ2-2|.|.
TGTGCCAGCAAAAGGGCAGGGACTAACACCGGGGAGCTGTTTTTT
CASKRAGTNTGELFF